These T cell receptor beta chains were read from a single sample in a study of lymphopenia after photon versus proton radiotherapy. Profiled with immunoSEQ multiplex PCR; TCRdb holds only in-frame clones, not every one. The sample records 150,000 to 200,000 clones, 88% being singletons. The input for sequencing was peripheral blood, taken from a patient treated with photon-based radiotherapy. These TCRs come from a man between 50 and 59 years old with gastric cancer. The CDR3 runs from the conserved cysteine through the conserved F or W. The D gene is left open where the match is weak. The size of a clone is reported for some rows only, either as once, few or many, or as a class for expanded clones.

v_gene: TRBV18
d_gene: TRBD1
len: 15
abundance: once
j_gene: TRBJ2-2
CDR3nt: TGTGCCAGCTCACCCGGACAGGCGGAGACCGGGGAGCTGTTTTTT
CDR3aa: CASSPGQAETGELFF

v_gene: TRBV28
d_gene: -
len: 13
abundance: -
j_gene: TRBJ2-7
CDR3nt: TGTGCCAGTCGAACGGGACGGAGCTACGAGCAGTACTTC
CDR3aa: CASRTGRSYEQYF

v_gene: TRBV10-2
d_gene: -
len: 15
abundance: -
j_gene: TRBJ2-1
CDR3nt: TGCGCCAGCAGTGACCCGGGCCAGACATACAATGAGCAGTTCTTC
CDR3aa: CASSDPGQTYNEQFF

v_gene: TRBV27
d_gene: -
len: 13
abundance: -
j_gene: TRBJ1-5
CDR3nt: TGTGCCAGCAGTTTTAGACAAAATCAGCCCCAGCATTTT
CDR3aa: CASSFRQNQPQHF

v_gene: TRBV19
d_gene: TRBD1
len: 14
abundance: once
j_gene: TRBJ2-5
CDR3nt: TGTGCCAGTAAGGGACAGGGGGCGGGAGAGACCCAGTACTTC
CDR3aa: CASKGQGAGETQYF

v_gene: TRBV6-1
d_gene: TRBD1
len: 15
abundance: -
j_gene: TRBJ2-7
CDR3nt: TGTGCCAGCAGTGCCCCCGGGACAGTTATACTCGAGCAGTACTTC
CDR3aa: CASSAPGTVILEQYF

v_gene: TRBV5-5
d_gene: -
len: 14
abundance: few
j_gene: TRBJ2-3
CDR3nt: TGTGCCAGCAGCCTCTTGGCGGTCACAGATACGCAGTATTTT
CDR3aa: CASSLLAVTDTQYF

v_gene: TRBV5-6
d_gene: TRBD1
len: 15
abundance: -
j_gene: TRBJ1-2
CDR3nt: TGTGCCAGCAGCCGGGACAGGGGGCAGTTCTATGGCTACACCTTC
CDR3aa: CASSRDRGQFYGYTF

v_gene: TRBV19
d_gene: -
len: 13
abundance: once
j_gene: TRBJ2-3
CDR3nt: TGTGCCAGTACCACACAGGGATCAGATACGCAGTATTTT
CDR3aa: CASTTQGSDTQYF

v_gene: TRBV5-5
d_gene: TRBD1
len: 16
abundance: -
j_gene: TRBJ1-5
CDR3nt: TGTGCCAGCAGTTGGGGACAGGGAAGGGGCAATCAGCCCCAGCATTTT
CDR3aa: CASSWGQGRGNQPQHF

v_gene: TRBV7-2
d_gene: TRBD2
len: 18
abundance: -
j_gene: TRBJ2-7
CDR3nt: TGTGCCAGCAGCCCCGGGACTAGCGGGAGGTTTTCTAGGTACGAGCAGTACTTC
CDR3aa: CASSPGTSGRFSRYEQYF